A selection of T cell receptor beta chains follows, all from one sample in a study of cytomegalovirus exposure and HLA in healthy donors. Sequencing used immunoSEQ multiplex PCR; TCRdb keeps in-frame clones, though not all of them. The repertoire holds about 260,000 clones, roughly 88% seen once, with approximately 3% in the top ten. The sequencing input was PBMCs. Receptors originate from a young woman in good health and CMV-seronegative. Each CDR3 is given with its conserved first and last residue. D genes are given only for firm matches. Expanded clones get a size class; other rows say once, few or many, or leave the size out.

.	.	TRBJ2-7	TRBV6-1	TGTGCCAGCAGTGAAAGGCTTATCTCCTACGAGCAGTACTTC	CASSERLISYEQYF
.	.	TRBJ1-2	TRBV28	TGTGCCAGCAGTTTCGGCAGGGGCTATGGCTACACCTTC	CASSFGRGYGYTF
TRBD2	.	TRBJ2-2	TRBV5-3	TGTGCCAGAAGCTTGGGAAGTTGGAAGCGGGAGGGCCGAATCACCGGGGAGCTGTTTTTT	CARSLGSWKREGRITGELFF
.	.	TRBJ1-2	TRBV7-2	TGTGCCAGCAGCTTGGAGCCGCTGAGTGGCTACACCTTC	CASSLEPLSGYTF
.	.	TRBJ2-5	TRBV20-1	TGCAGTGCGCGGGAGACCCAGTACTTC	CSARETQYF
.	.	TRBJ2-7	TRBV13	TGTGCCAGCAGCTTAGGTACAAGCCACGGGCAGTACTTC	CASSLGTSHGQYF
TRBD1	.	TRBJ2-3	TRBV7-3	TGTGCCAGCAGCCTGGGACAGGGAGATACGCAGTATTTT	CASSLGQGDTQYF
TRBD2	.	TRBJ2-5	TRBV7-2	TGTGCCAGCAGCCTAGAGCGGGATAGGGAGACCCAGTACTTC	CASSLERDRETQYF
.	.	TRBJ1-2	TRBV28	TGTGCCAGCAATCCCCGGACAGCAACTAACTATGGCTACACCTTC	CASNPRTATNYGYTF
TRBD2	.	TRBJ2-1	TRBV29-1	TGCAGCGTACACCCCACTACTAGCGGCTCCTACAATGAGCAGTTCTTC	CSVHPTTSGSYNEQFF
TRBD1	.	TRBJ2-1	TRBV6-6	TGTGCCAGCAGAACGCGACAGGGGGCACACAATGAGCAGTTCTTC	CASRTRQGAHNEQFF
.	.	TRBJ1-1	TRBV7-8	TGTGCCAGCAGTCCAGGGAGAAGCATCTTGAACACTGAAGCTTTCTTT	CASSPGRSILNTEAFF
TRBD1	once	TRBJ2-2	TRBV9	TGTGCCAGCAGCGTATCCGGGACAGGGAACACCGGGGAGCTGTTTTTT	CASSVSGTGNTGELFF
.	.	TRBJ2-4	TRBV1	TGCACCAGCAGCCAAGATCACCTAGCCAAAAACATTCAGTACTTC	CTSSQDHLAKNIQYF
TRBD1	.	TRBJ1-5	TRBV15	TGTGCCACCAGCAGACCACGCCGGGACAGGGGTAATCAGCCCCAGCATTTT	CATSRPRRDRGNQPQHF
TRBD2	.	TRBJ2-3	TRBV19	TGTGCCAGTAGTAATAGCGGGAGCACAGATACGCAGTATTTT	CASSNSGSTDTQYF
.	.	TRBJ2-7	TRBV7-8	TGTGCCAGCAGCCCGGACGGATACGAGCAGTACTTC	CASSPDGYEQYF
TRBD2	.	TRBJ2-4	TRBV25-1	TGTGCCCCGGGAGCGGGAGGAAGCGCCAAAAACATTCAGTACTTC	CAPGAGGSAKNIQYF
TRBD1	.	TRBJ1-4	TRBV7-2	TGTGCCAGCAGCCTCGGCTACAGGGGTGAAAAACTGTTTTTT	CASSLGYRGEKLFF
.	.	TRBJ2-7	TRBV11-3	TGTGCCAGCAGATATTCGACAGGCCCCTACGAGCAGTACTTC	CASRYSTGPYEQYF
.	.	TRBJ1-1	TRBV6-6	TGTGCCAGCACCCTCCCATACGGGGGGCTTGGTGAAGCTTTCTTT	CASTLPYGGLGEAFF
.	.	TRBJ1-1	TRBV7-2	TGTGCCAGCAGCTCACAGGGAAGTATTACTGAAGCTTTCTTT	CASSSQGSITEAFF
TRBD2	.	TRBJ2-5	TRBV27	TGTGCCAGCAGAAAGGGGGTAGCGGGAGATGTTAAGACCCAGTACTTC	CASRKGVAGDVKTQYF